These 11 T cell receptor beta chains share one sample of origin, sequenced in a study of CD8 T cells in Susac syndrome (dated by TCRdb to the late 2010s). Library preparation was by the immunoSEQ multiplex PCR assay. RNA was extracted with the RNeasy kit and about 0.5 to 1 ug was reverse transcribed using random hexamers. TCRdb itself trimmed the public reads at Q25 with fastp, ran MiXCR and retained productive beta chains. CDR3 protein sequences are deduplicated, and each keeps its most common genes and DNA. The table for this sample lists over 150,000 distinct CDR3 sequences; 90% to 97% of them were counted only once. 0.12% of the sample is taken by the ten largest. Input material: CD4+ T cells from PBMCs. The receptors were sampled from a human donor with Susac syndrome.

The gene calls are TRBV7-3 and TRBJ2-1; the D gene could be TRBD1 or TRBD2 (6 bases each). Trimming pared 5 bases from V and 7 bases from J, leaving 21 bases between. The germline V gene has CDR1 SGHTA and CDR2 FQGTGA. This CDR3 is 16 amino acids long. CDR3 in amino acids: CASSPDGGRGPNEQFF. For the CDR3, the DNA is TGTGCCAGCAGCCCCGATGGGGGACGGGGGCCTAATGAGCAGTTCTTC.

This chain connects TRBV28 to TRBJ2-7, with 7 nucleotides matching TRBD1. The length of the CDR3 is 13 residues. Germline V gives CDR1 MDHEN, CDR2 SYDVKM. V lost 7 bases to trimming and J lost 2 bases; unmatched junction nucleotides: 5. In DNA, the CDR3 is TGTGCCAGCACACAGGGGAATACCTACGAGCAGTACTTC. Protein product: CASTQGNTYEQYF.

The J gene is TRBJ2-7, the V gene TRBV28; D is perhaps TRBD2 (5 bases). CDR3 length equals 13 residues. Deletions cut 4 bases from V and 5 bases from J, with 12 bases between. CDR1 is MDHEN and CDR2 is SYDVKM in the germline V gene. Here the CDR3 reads CASSSDSYHEQYF. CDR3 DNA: TGTGCCAGCAGTTCGGACTCTTATCACGAGCAGTACTTC.

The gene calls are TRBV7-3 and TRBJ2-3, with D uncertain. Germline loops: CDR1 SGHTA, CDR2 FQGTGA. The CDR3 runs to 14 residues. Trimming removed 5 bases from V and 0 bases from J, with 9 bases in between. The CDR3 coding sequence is TGTGCCAGCAGCCAGGCCTCTAGCACAGATACGCAGTATTTT. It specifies CASSQASSTDTQYF.

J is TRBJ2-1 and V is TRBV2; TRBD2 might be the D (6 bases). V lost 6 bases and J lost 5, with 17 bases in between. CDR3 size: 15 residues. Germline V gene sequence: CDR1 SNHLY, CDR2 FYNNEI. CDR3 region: CASSPRAGSDNEQFF. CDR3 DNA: TGTGCCAGCAGCCCCCGGGCGGGGTCGGACAATGAGCAGTTCTTC.

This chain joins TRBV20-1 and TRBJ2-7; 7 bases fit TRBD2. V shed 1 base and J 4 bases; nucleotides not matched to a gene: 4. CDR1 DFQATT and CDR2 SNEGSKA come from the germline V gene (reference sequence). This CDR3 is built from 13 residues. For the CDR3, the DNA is TGCAGTGCTAGAGGGAGGGGACTATACGAGCAGTACTTC. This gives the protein CSARGRGLYEQYF.

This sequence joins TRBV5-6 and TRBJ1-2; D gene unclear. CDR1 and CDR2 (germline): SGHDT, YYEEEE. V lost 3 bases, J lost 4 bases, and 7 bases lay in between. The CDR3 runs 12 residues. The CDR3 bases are TGTGCCAGCAGCTCGGAACGCTATGGCTACACCTTC. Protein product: CASSSERYGYTF.

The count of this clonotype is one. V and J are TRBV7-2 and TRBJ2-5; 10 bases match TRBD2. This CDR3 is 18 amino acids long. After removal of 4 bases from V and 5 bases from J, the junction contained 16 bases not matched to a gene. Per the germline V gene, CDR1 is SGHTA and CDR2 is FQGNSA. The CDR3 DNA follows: TGTGCCAGCAGCTCCCCGCGGGGAGCGGGAGGGCCAAGGGAGACCCAGTACTTC. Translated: CASSSPRGAGGPRETQYF.

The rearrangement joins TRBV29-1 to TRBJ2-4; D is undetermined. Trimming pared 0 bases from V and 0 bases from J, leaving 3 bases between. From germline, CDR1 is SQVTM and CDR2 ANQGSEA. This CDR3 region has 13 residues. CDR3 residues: CSVEDLAKNIQYF. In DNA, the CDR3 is TGCAGCGTTGAAGATCTAGCCAAAAACATTCAGTACTTC.

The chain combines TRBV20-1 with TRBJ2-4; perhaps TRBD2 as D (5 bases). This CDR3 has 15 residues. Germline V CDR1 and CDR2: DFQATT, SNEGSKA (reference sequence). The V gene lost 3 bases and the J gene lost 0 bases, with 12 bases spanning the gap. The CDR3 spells CSARDGELAKNIQYF. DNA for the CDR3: TGCAGTGCTAGGGACGGGGAGCTAGCCAAAAACATTCAGTACTTC.

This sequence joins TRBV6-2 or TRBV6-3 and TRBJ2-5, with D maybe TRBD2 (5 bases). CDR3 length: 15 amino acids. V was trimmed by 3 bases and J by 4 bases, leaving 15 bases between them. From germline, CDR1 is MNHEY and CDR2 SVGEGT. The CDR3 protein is CASSYYIGKGETQYF. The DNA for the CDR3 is TGTGCCAGCAGTTATTATATCGGGAAGGGAGAGACCCAGTACTTC.